This passage covers 32 T cell receptor beta chains from one sample sequenced in a study of identical twins' blood T cells. TCRdb recomputed calls from the 5' RACE reads with MiXCR, one row per CDR3 protein. The sample contains approximately 1,200 distinct CDR3 sequences, 84% of which appear only once. Sequencing was done on a sample of PBMCs. These TCRs come from a woman between 18 and 50 years old in good health.

The rearrangement joins TRBV12-3 or TRBV12-4 to TRBJ1-1; no clear D. The V end lost 3 bases, the J end lost 0 bases, and 11 bases lay between the germline ends. This CDR3 has 15 amino acids. The CDR3 bases are TGTGCCAGCAGTTTCGGGGTGACTATGAACACTGAAGCTTTCTTT. Translating it yields CASSFGVTMNTEAFF.

The V gene is TRBV28, the J gene TRBJ2-5; the D gene is possibly TRBD1 (6 bases). V was shortened by 9 bases and J by 4 bases, with 12 bases between the two germline ends. The CDR3 is 12 residues long. CDR1 is MDHEN, CDR2 SYDVKM, per germline. The CDR3 nucleotides read TGTGCCAGTAAGGGGGTAGGAGAGACCCAGTACTTC. Its translation is CASKGVGETQYF.

In its sample, this clonotype was seen once. J is TRBJ1-1 and V is TRBV7-2; D not certain. V gave up 5 bases and J gave up 3 bases, with 13 bases separating them. Per germline, CDR1 SGHTA and CDR2 FQGNSA. The CDR3 loop spans 14 amino acids. The CDR3: CASSPTYGYTEAFF. The CDR3 DNA is TGTGCCAGCAGCCCCACCTATGGGTACACTGAAGCTTTCTTT.

The chain recombines TRBV6-2 or TRBV6-3 with TRBJ1-1; D is uncertain. The V gene's germline CDR1 is MNHEY and CDR2 SVGEGT. CDR3 length equals 15 residues. V was clipped by 3 bases and J by 5 bases, with 16 bases between them. CDR3 sequence reads: CASSYEWWWGTEAFF. The DNA of the CDR3 is TGTGCCAGCAGTTATGAGTGGTGGTGGGGTACTGAAGCTTTCTTT.

The chain couples TRBV6-2 or TRBV6-3 to TRBJ2-1, with D tentatively TRBD2 (5 bases). The V end lost 3 bases, the J end lost 6 bases, and 15 bases lay between the germline ends. The CDR3 totals 15 residues. In germline, CDR1 is MNHEY, CDR2 SVGEGT. CDR3 protein: CASSYTRSGFNEQFF. For the CDR3, the DNA is TGTGCCAGCAGTTATACTAGGTCGGGATTCAATGAGCAGTTCTTC.

The rearrangement joins TRBV6-2 or TRBV6-3 to TRBJ2-3; perhaps TRBD1 as D (6 bases). Germline V gives CDR1 MNHEY, CDR2 SVGEGT. The CDR3 runs to 16 residues. V lost 3 bases, J lost 3 bases, and 16 bases lay in between. The CDR3 loop is CASSYRAGARTDTQYF. The CDR3, as DNA: TGTGCCAGCAGTTATCGTGCAGGGGCCCGAACAGATACGCAGTATTTT.

The chain combines TRBV20-1 with TRBJ2-3, with D possibly matching TRBD2 (5 bases). The V end lost 0 bases, the J end lost 2 bases, and 12 bases lay between the germline ends. Germline V gene lookup returns CDR1 DFQATT and CDR2 SNEGSKA (reference sequence). The CDR3 covers 15 residues. The CDR3 sequence: CSARDGQRITDTQYF. The CDR3 nucleotides read TGCAGTGCTAGAGATGGGCAGCGGATCACAGATACGCAGTATTTT.

On this clonotype itself: A junction end diverges from the germline sequence, so it may reflect a read error. The chain links TRBV7-7 to TRBJ1-5; D gene unclear. Germline CDR1 and CDR2: SSHAT and FNYEAQ (reference sequence). The CDR3 runs 16 residues. The DNA of the CDR3 is TGTGCTAGCAGCTTATTCGGGAGGGATAGCAATCAGCCCCAGCATTTT. The encoded protein is CASSLFGRDSNQPQHF.

V is TRBV6-1 and J is TRBJ2-7; TRBD1 aligns across 7 bases. Trimming took 6 bases from V and 6 from J; bases not matched to a gene: 5. The length of the CDR3 is 12 residues. The germline CDR1 and CDR2 sequences are MNHNS and SASEGT. The CDR3 protein is CASRQTGFEQYF. In DNA form, the CDR3 reads TGTGCCAGCAGACAGACAGGGTTCGAGCAGTACTTC.

There are a few counts of this clonotype. CDR3 DNA: TGTGCCATCAGTGAGGGCGGGACAGGACGAAACACCATATATTTT. Translation: CAISEGGTGRNTIYF. This chain joins TRBV10-3 and TRBJ1-3, with 8 bases that match TRBD1. The CDR3 covers 15 residues. Germline V CDR1 and CDR2: ENHRY, SYGVKD. The ends lost 2 bases at V and 5 bases at J; junction bases unmatched: 5.

This clonotype was counted a single time. This chain joins TRBV6-1 and TRBJ2-7, with a weak D call TRBD2 (6 bases). The germline gives CDR1 MNHNS, CDR2 SASEGT. The CDR3 contains 13 residues. Deletions cut 8 bases from V and 0 bases from J, with 11 bases between. The CDR3 sequence: CASLKRASYEQYF. The CDR3 nucleotides read TGTGCCAGCCTGAAGCGGGCCTCCTACGAGCAGTACTTC.

The rearrangement uses TRBV6-5 and TRBJ1-2, with 7 nucleotides matching TRBD1. The CDR3 covers 15 residues. After removal of 2 bases from V and 5 bases from J, the junction contained 8 bases not matched to a gene. The V gene's germline CDR1 is MNHEY and CDR2 SVGAGI. The CDR3: CASSYQDRVSYGYTF. In DNA, the CDR3 is TGTGCCAGCAGTTACCAAGACAGGGTCTCGTATGGCTACACCTTC.

The J gene is TRBJ1-2, the V gene TRBV9; possible D gene TRBD1, 5 bases. Trimming shortened V by 7 bases and J by 3 bases, and 16 bases separated the two germline ends. This CDR3 has 14 residues. Germline V gives CDR1 SGDLS, CDR2 YYNGEE. The CDR3 reads CASSYRGPDYGYTF. CDR3 DNA sequence: TGTGCCAGCTCCTATCGGGGACCTGACTATGGCTACACCTTC.

The V call is TRBV6-4, the J call TRBJ2-7; 8 bases are a match to TRBD2. The germline V gene has CDR1 MRHNA and CDR2 SNTAGT. The CDR3 extends over 13 amino acids. The CDR3 sequence: CATTSGSAYEQYF. CDR3 DNA: TGTGCTACAACTAGCGGTAGTGCTTACGAGCAGTACTTC.

V usage is TRBV7-3 and J usage is TRBJ2-3; D gene uncertain. Germline lookup yields CDR1 SGHTA and CDR2 FQGTGA. V lost 5 bases and J 6 bases, leaving 12 bases between the germline ends. The CDR3 consists of 13 residues. CDR3 sequence reads: CASSPTPLDTQYF. For the CDR3, the DNA is TGTGCCAGCAGCCCAACCCCTTTGGATACGCAGTATTTT.

The rearrangement links TRBV28 to TRBJ1-1; unclear D gene. Germline-derived CDR1 and CDR2 are MDHEN and SYDVKM. The germline V and J ends were trimmed by 3 bases and 0 bases, with 8 bases remaining between them. CDR3 length: 14 amino acids. The CDR3 loop reads CASSFDHVNTEAFF. CDR3 bases: TGTGCCAGCAGTTTCGATCACGTGAACACTGAAGCTTTCTTT.

The V gene is TRBV10-1, the J gene TRBJ1-1; 7 nucleotides agree with TRBD1. The V gene end was trimmed by 7 bases and the J gene end by 0 bases; junction bases not matched to a gene: 11. Germline CDR1 reads WNHNN; CDR2 reads SYGVQD (reference sequence). This CDR3 is built from 16 residues. CDR3: CASKGTEDYMNTEAFF. The CDR3 DNA reads as TGCGCCAGCAAAGGGACAGAAGACTATATGAACACTGAAGCTTTCTTT.

This clonotype has just a few counts. J is TRBJ1-5 and V is TRBV10-3; no definite D call. Trimming stripped 4 bases from V and 0 bases from J, with 7 bases between. The CDR3 is 14 residues long. The germline gives CDR1 ENHRY, CDR2 SYGVKD. CDR3 DNA: TGTGCCATCAGTGCGACGGTTAGCAATCAGCCCCAGCATTTT. Residues: CAISATVSNQPQHF.

Remarks on this clonotype: Its ends do not fully match the called genes, so a read error is possible. The chain combines TRBV3-1 with TRBJ1-1, with D perhaps TRBD1 (5 bases). Germline V gives CDR1 LGHDT, CDR2 YNNKEL (reference sequence). This CDR3 has 13 amino acids. The CDR3 reads CASSQVGVTVAFF. For the CDR3, the DNA is TGTGCCAGCAGCCAAGTGGGGGTTACTGTAGCTTTCTTT.

For this clonotype: Germline and junction disagree at one end, which may indicate a read error. This chain connects TRBV23-1 to TRBJ1-1; 7 positions agree with TRBD1. TRBV23-1 is placed among ORFs of uncertain function. The CDR3 runs 19 residues. The CDR3 bases are TGCGCCGGCAGTCTCGATACAGGGGCTCCAAAGAGAAGATGCACTGAAGCTTTCTTT. Amino acids: CAGSLDTGAPKRRCTEAFF.

The chain recombines TRBV29-1 with TRBJ2-1, with a possible D match to TRBD2 (5 bases). Germline CDR1 SQVTM, CDR2 ANQGSEA. This CDR3 is 14 amino acids long. Deletions cut 2 bases from V and 8 bases from J, with 16 bases between. CDR3 sequence reads: CSVEWSSNGDEQFF. The CDR3 DNA sequence: TGCAGCGTTGAATGGAGCTCCAACGGGGATGAGCAGTTCTTC.

In the case of this clonotype: At one of its ends the junction is not consistent with the germline gene, which may arise from a read error. The chain couples TRBV4-3 to TRBJ2-5; D unclear. Looked up from germline, CDR1 is LGHNA and CDR2 is YSLEER. The CDR3 spans 17 residues. The CDR3 DNA follows: TGCGCCAGCAGCCAAGATCTTGTTGGCCCGCTTATTGAGATCCAGTACTTC. It translates to CASSQDLVGPLIEIQYF.

This clonotype has more than one count but fewer than ten. The conserved final phenylalanine or tryptophan is absent from the CDR3, which likely points to a read error. The chain has TRBV10-1 and TRBJ1-1, with 10 nucleotides matching TRBD1. The CDR3 length is 14 residues. The germline V gene encodes CDR1 WNHNN and CDR2 SYGVQD (reference sequence). The CDR3 loop reads CTSSVPTGGCEAFL. CDR3 nucleotide sequence: TGCACCAGCAGTGTTCCGACAGGGGGCTGTGAAGCTTTCCTT.

The V and J genes are TRBV18 and TRBJ1-6; unclear D gene. CDR3 length equals 13 residues. Germline loops: CDR1 KGHSH, CDR2 LQKENI. V dropped 3 bases and J dropped 7 bases, with 7 bases sitting between them. Here the CDR3 DNA reads TGTGCCAGCTCACCTGCAGAAAATTCACCCCTCCACTTT. This translates into CASSPAENSPLHF.

About this clonotype itself: An end of the junction does not agree with germline; a read error may underlie this. This sequence joins TRBV7-7 and TRBJ1-1, with D uncertain. The CDR3 length is 13 residues. The germline CDR1 and CDR2 sequences are SSHAT and FNYEAQ (reference sequence). The DNA for the CDR3 is TGTGCTAGCAGCTATTCAAGGAACACTGAAGCTTTCTTT. The encoded protein is CASSYSRNTEAFF.

The chain links TRBV20-1 to TRBJ2-3; 10 bases fit TRBD2. CDR3 size: 16 residues. The V gene's germline CDR1 is DFQATT and CDR2 SNEGSKA (reference sequence). J was trimmed by 2 bases and V by 3 bases; bases with no gene match: 8. CDR3 DNA sequence: TGCAGTGCTAGTGAAGCGGGGGGGCGAGACACAGATACGCAGTATTTT. Its protein product is CSASEAGGRDTDTQYF.

This clonotype was seen only once. This chain uses TRBV18 with TRBJ2-2, with unresolved D. The germline V and J ends were trimmed by 8 bases and 3 bases, with 4 bases remaining between them. Germline lookup yields CDR1 KGHSH and CDR2 LQKENI. The CDR3 covers 11 residues. CDR3 in DNA: TGTGCCAGCGTCGACACCGGGGAGCTGTTTTTT. It codes for CASVDTGELFF.

The chain links TRBV5-1 to TRBJ1-1; 8 bases agree with TRBD1. Germline lookup yields CDR1 SGHRS and CDR2 YFSETQ. This CDR3 is 14 amino acids long. V was clipped by 5 bases and J by 3 bases; unmatched bases: 6. The CDR3, as DNA: TGCGCCAGCAGAGCCCAGGGGGCGGACACTGAAGCTTTCTTT. It encodes CASRAQGADTEAFF.

This clonotype was picked up one time. CDR3 sequence: CASSLGGSRLGETQYF. The DNA of the CDR3 is TGCGCCAGCAGCTTGGGTGGCAGTCGATTAGGGGAGACCCAGTACTTC. This chain connects TRBV5-1 to TRBJ2-5; D is ambiguous. The V end was cut by 0 bases, the J end by 5 bases, with 17 bases between. The CDR3 has 16 amino acids. Germline lookup yields CDR1 SGHRS and CDR2 YFSETQ.

Only one count was recorded for this clonotype. The chain has TRBV20-1 and TRBJ2-3; perhaps D is TRBD1 or TRBD2 (5 bases each). Germline assignment: CDR1 DFQATT and CDR2 SNEGSKA (reference sequence). V lost 3 bases and J 3 bases, leaving 19 bases between the germline ends. This CDR3 is built from 16 residues. The CDR3: CSASSPEGRSTDTQYF. The CDR3 coding sequence is TGCAGTGCTAGTTCCCCCGAGGGGCGCAGTACAGATACGCAGTATTTT.

In this sample, this clonotype turned up once. One end of the junction fails to match germline, which may point to a read error. This rearrangement joins TRBV30 to TRBJ1-1; D gene unclear. From germline, CDR1 is GTSNPN and CDR2 SVGIG (reference sequence). The CDR3 spans 13 residues. CDR3 amino acids: CAWSVSGWTEAFF. The CDR3 nucleotides are TGTGCCTGGAGTGTTAGTGGGTGGACTGAAGCCTTCTTT.

This clonotype was observed a handful of times. The chain uses TRBV11-1 and TRBJ1-4, with TRBD1 as a possible D gene (6 bases). Germline CDR1 reads SGHAT; CDR2 reads FQDESV (reference sequence). Trimming removed 5 bases at V and 4 bases at J, with 14 bases between. This CDR3 is built from 15 residues. CDR3 protein: CASSDGGQLNEKLFF. The CDR3 DNA is TGTGCCAGCAGCGATGGTGGACAGCTTAATGAAAAACTGTTTTTT. Full variable domain (missing parts from reference TRBV11-1 and TRBJ1-4): EAEVAQSPRYKITEKSQAVAFWCDPISGHATLYWYRQILGQGPELLVQFQDESVVDDSQLPKDRFSAERLKGVDSTLKIQPAELGDSAMYLCASSDGGQLNEKLFFGSGTQLSVL.